A selection of T cell receptor beta chains follows, all from one sample in a study of T cells in Graves' hyperthyroidism and ophthalmopathy. TCRdb re-called the multiplex PCR reads through MiXCR, storing one row per CDR3 protein. This table holds under 250,000 distinct CDR3 sequences, approximately 24% found once. Sample: blood. The receptors shown here come from a woman in her thirties or forties with Graves' ophthalmopathy. Each CDR3 is given with its conserved first and last residue. Fields, in order: clone size, V gene, D gene, J gene, CDR3 DNA, CDR3 protein. The D gene is left open where the match is weak. Size tells how often a clone was seen (once, few, many) or the class of an expanded clone, and some rows leave it out.

size: NA; V: TRBV2; D: NA; J: TRBJ2-5; DNA: TGTGCCAGCAGTGAGGGGAAAACCCAGTACTTC; CDR3: CASSEGKTQYF
size: many; V: TRBV7-6; D: NA; J: TRBJ2-7; DNA: TGTGCCAGCAGCCCCGGTGACGGGAGAACTAACGAGCAGTACTTC; CDR3: CASSPGDGRTNEQYF
size: many; V: TRBV4-2; D: NA; J: TRBJ2-7; DNA: TGTGCCAGCAGCCAAGATCAAGGGAACGAGCAGTACTTC; CDR3: CASSQDQGNEQYF
size: many; V: TRBV6-5; D: NA; J: TRBJ2-2; DNA: TGTGCCAGCAGTCCAGCCCGGGACTTAGACACCGGGGAGCTGTTTTTT; CDR3: CASSPARDLDTGELFF
size: many; V: TRBV19; D: NA; J: TRBJ1-2; DNA: TGTGCCGCCACAGGACCAGCTTATGGCTACACCTTC; CDR3: CAATGPAYGYTF
size: many; V: TRBV18; D: NA; J: TRBJ2-5; DNA: TGTGCCAGCTCACCATCAAGGGGCCAAGAGACCCAGTACTTC; CDR3: CASSPSRGQETQYF
size: NA; V: TRBV6-2/TRBV6-3; D: TRBD2; J: TRBJ2-7; DNA: TGTGCCAGCAGTTACGCGTCTAGCGGGGGGACCGAGCAGTACTTC; CDR3: CASSYASSGGTEQYF
size: many; V: TRBV5-5; D: NA; J: TRBJ2-7; DNA: TGTGCCAGCAGCCGCAGGGATTCCTACGAGCAGTACTTC; CDR3: CASSRRDSYEQYF
size: many; V: TRBV24-1; D: TRBD1; J: TRBJ2-7; DNA: TGTGCCACCAGTGATTGGACAGGGTTCGAGCAGTACTTC; CDR3: CATSDWTGFEQYF
size: many; V: TRBV6-5; D: TRBD1; J: TRBJ2-7; DNA: TGTGCCAGCGGCTCAGGGGGCGCGGGGGAGCAGTACTTC; CDR3: CASGSGGAGEQYF
size: NA; V: TRBV12-3/TRBV12-4; D: NA; J: TRBJ2-7; DNA: TGTGCCAGCAAAGGGGGAATGGCCTACGAGCAGTACTTC; CDR3: CASKGGMAYEQYF
size: many; V: TRBV27; D: TRBD2; J: TRBJ2-7; DNA: TGTGCCAGCAGTTTGGGGACTAGCGGGTACTCCTACGAGCAGTACTTC; CDR3: CASSLGTSGYSYEQYF
size: NA; V: TRBV28; D: NA; J: TRBJ1-2; DNA: TGTGCCAGCAGTTTATCTAGCACTGGACACTATGGCTACACCTTC; CDR3: CASSLSSTGHYGYTF
size: many; V: TRBV12-3/TRBV12-4; D: TRBD2; J: TRBJ2-7; DNA: TGTGCCAGCGAACCCCTGGGACTAGCGGGTGGGGCCTACGAGCAGTACTTC; CDR3: CASEPLGLAGGAYEQYF
size: many; V: TRBV27; D: NA; J: TRBJ1-1; DNA: TGTGCCAGCAGACCTCGCGGGGGGACTGAAGCTTTCTTT; CDR3: CASRPRGGTEAFF
size: many; V: TRBV5-6; D: TRBD1; J: TRBJ1-2; DNA: TGTGCCAGCAGCCCCGGACAGGGTAACTATGGCTACACCTTC; CDR3: CASSPGQGNYGYTF
size: NA; V: TRBV9; D: TRBD1; J: TRBJ1-5; DNA: TGTGCCAGCAGCTCGGGACAGGGACCTCAGCCCCAGCATTTT; CDR3: CASSSGQGPQPQHF
size: once; V: TRBV2; D: TRBD2; J: TRBJ2-5; DNA: TGTGCCAGCACCAAGGGGGGACTAGCGCGAGAGACCCAGTACTTC; CDR3: CASTKGGLARETQYF
size: many; V: TRBV13; D: TRBD2; J: TRBJ2-7; DNA: TGTGCCAGCAGCAGGGGACGGCCGGGGGGCGAGCAGTACTTC; CDR3: CASSRGRPGGEQYF
size: many; V: TRBV27; D: NA; J: TRBJ1-6; DNA: TGTGCCAGCAGTGAATGGATACATAGTGGTAATTCACCCCTCCACTTT; CDR3: CASSEWIHSGNSPLHF
size: many; V: TRBV12-3/TRBV12-4; D: TRBD1; J: TRBJ2-2; DNA: TGTGCCAGCAGTTTAGCCGGGACAGGGACCGGGGAGCTGTTTTTT; CDR3: CASSLAGTGTGELFF
size: many; V: TRBV20-1; D: TRBD2; J: TRBJ2-4; DNA: TGCAGTGCTGCATCGGTAGCGGGAGCCAAAAACATTCAGTACTTC; CDR3: CSAASVAGAKNIQYF
size: many; V: TRBV28; D: NA; J: TRBJ2-5; DNA: TGTGCCAGCAGTCGACTGCTGACCCAGTACTTC; CDR3: CASSRLLTQYF
size: many; V: TRBV27; D: NA; J: TRBJ2-7; DNA: TGTGCCAGCACCCCTTACGTGAACTCCTACGAGCAGTACTTC; CDR3: CASTPYVNSYEQYF
size: NA; V: TRBV25-1; D: NA; J: TRBJ1-5; DNA: TGTGCCAGCAGCAGACTTTGCTGGGTCGGGGGGTATAGCAATCAGCCCCAGCATTTT; CDR3: CASSRLCWVGGYSNQPQHF
size: many; V: TRBV4-2; D: NA; J: TRBJ1-1; DNA: TGTGCCAGCAGCCTCCCTTATAGCCTGAACACTGAAGCTTTCTTT; CDR3: CASSLPYSLNTEAFF
size: NA; V: TRBV6-1; D: NA; J: TRBJ1-1; DNA: TGTGCCAGCAGTGAACCGCCTTCGGGGAGGGAAGAGACGGCTTTCTTT; CDR3: CASSEPPSGREETAFF
size: many; V: TRBV25-1; D: TRBD1; J: TRBJ1-1; DNA: TGTGCCAGCAGTGCCACCTCTCACAGGGGGCGCGGCACTGAAGCTTTCTTT; CDR3: CASSATSHRGRGTEAFF
size: many; V: TRBV7-2; D: NA; J: TRBJ2-2; DNA: TGTGCCAGCAGCTTAGCAACACATTGGACCGGGGAGCTGTTTTTT; CDR3: CASSLATHWTGELFF
size: NA; V: TRBV6-4; D: TRBD2; J: TRBJ2-7; DNA: TGTGCCAGCAGTCTCAATTCACTAGCGGGAGCCTCCTACGAGCAGTACTTC; CDR3: CASSLNSLAGASYEQYF
size: many; V: TRBV6-1; D: TRBD1; J: TRBJ1-5; DNA: TGTGCCAGCAGTGTGGGGACAGCGAATCAGCCCCAGCATTTT; CDR3: CASSVGTANQPQHF
size: many; V: TRBV28; D: TRBD2; J: TRBJ2-7; DNA: TGTGCCAGCAGCCCACCGACTAGCGGGAGCTCCTACGAGCAGTACTTC; CDR3: CASSPPTSGSSYEQYF
size: many; V: TRBV20-1; D: NA; J: TRBJ1-2; DNA: TGCAGTGCTAGCGGGGGGGCAGCCGGCTACACCTTC; CDR3: CSASGGAAGYTF
size: many; V: TRBV7-2; D: NA; J: TRBJ1-1; DNA: TGTGCCAGCAGCTTAGGGGGCAGCCTGAACACTGAAGCTTTCTTT; CDR3: CASSLGGSLNTEAFF
size: many; V: TRBV27; D: TRBD2; J: TRBJ2-7; DNA: TGTGCCAGCACTAATAGCGGGAAATCCTCCTTTTACGAGCAGTACTTC; CDR3: CASTNSGKSSFYEQYF
size: many; V: TRBV10-3; D: NA; J: TRBJ2-2; DNA: TGTGCCATCAGTGGGACAGAGTTGAACACCGGGGAGCTGTTTTTT; CDR3: CAISGTELNTGELFF
size: NA; V: TRBV7-2; D: NA; J: TRBJ2-6; DNA: TGTGCCAGCCAGGAGGACTCTGGGGCCAACGTCCTGACTTTC; CDR3: CASQEDSGANVLTF
size: many; V: TRBV6-5; D: TRBD1; J: TRBJ1-1; DNA: TGTGCCAGCAGTTACGGGACAGGGGGCTTGCCTGAAGCTTTCTTT; CDR3: CASSYGTGGLPEAFF
size: many; V: TRBV28; D: NA; J: TRBJ1-5; DNA: TGTGCCAGCAGTTTGTGGCTTCCCATGGGTCAGCCCCAGCATTTT; CDR3: CASSLWLPMGQPQHF
size: many; V: TRBV7-9; D: NA; J: TRBJ1-1; DNA: TGTGCCAGCAGCTTAATGGGATTTGAAGCTTTCTTT; CDR3: CASSLMGFEAFF
size: many; V: TRBV6-4; D: NA; J: TRBJ1-1; DNA: TGTGCCAGCACCAGGATGGGCGGTGGGATGGGGAACACTGAAGCTTTCTTT; CDR3: CASTRMGGGMGNTEAFF
size: many; V: TRBV6-5; D: NA; J: TRBJ1-1; DNA: TGTGCCAGCAGTTACTCGAGGGCACGAATGAACACTGAAGCTTTCTTT; CDR3: CASSYSRARMNTEAFF
size: NA; V: TRBV3-1; D: TRBD2; J: TRBJ2-7; DNA: TGTGCCAGCAGCCAAGGGCCGGGACTAGGCGGCGAGCAGTACTTC; CDR3: CASSQGPGLGGEQYF
size: NA; V: TRBV6-1; D: TRBD2; J: TRBJ2-5; DNA: TGTGCCAGCAGCAGACTAGCGGGAAGGCCAGAGACCCAGTACTTC; CDR3: CASSRLAGRPETQYF
size: many; V: TRBV28; D: TRBD2; J: TRBJ2-7; DNA: TGTGCCAGCAGTCCCAGCGGGAGTAGGTACGAGCAGTACTTC; CDR3: CASSPSGSRYEQYF
size: many; V: TRBV5-1; D: NA; J: TRBJ2-1; DNA: TGCGCCAGCAGCTTGGCAGGAAATGAGCAGTTCTTC; CDR3: CASSLAGNEQFF
size: many; V: TRBV6-2/TRBV6-3; D: NA; J: TRBJ2-3; DNA: TGTGCCAGCAGTTACGGCCCGAGAGATACGCAGTATTTT; CDR3: CASSYGPRDTQYF
size: NA; V: TRBV29-1; D: TRBD1; J: TRBJ2-7; DNA: TGCAGCGTTGAAGGGCGACAGGGGTACGACGAGCAGTACTTC; CDR3: CSVEGRQGYDEQYF
size: many; V: TRBV11-1; D: NA; J: TRBJ2-5; DNA: TGTGCCAGCAGCCCAGGATGGGCAGGGGATTGGGCGGAGACCCAGTACTTC; CDR3: CASSPGWAGDWAETQYF
size: few; V: TRBV6-1; D: TRBD1; J: TRBJ1-5; DNA: TGTGCCAGCTCGAGGACAGGACGAGATCAGCCCCAGCATTTT; CDR3: CASSRTGRDQPQHF
size: NA; V: TRBV30; D: NA; J: TRBJ2-5; DNA: TGTGCCTGGAGTGTATTGGAGGGGGAGACCCAGTACTTC; CDR3: CAWSVLEGETQYF
size: many; V: TRBV10-2; D: TRBD2; J: TRBJ2-7; DNA: TGCGCCAGCAGTGAGGACCTAGCGGGCCCCTACGAGCAGTACTTC; CDR3: CASSEDLAGPYEQYF